Below are 20 T cell receptor beta chains sequenced from a single sample in a study of CD8 T cells in ankylosing spondylitis. TCRdb used MiXCR to reprocess the 5' RACE reads, holding one entry per CDR3 protein. The sample holds some 150,000 distinct CDR3 sequences, approximately 10% seen once. Sequencing was carried out using blood, either unsorted or a sorted T cell fraction (not recorded which). The origin of the receptors is a female donor with ankylosing spondylitis or in good health (not recorded which).

This clonotype was recorded many times. J is TRBJ2-4 and V is TRBV11-2, with 7 bases aligning to TRBD1. Germline V CDR1 and CDR2: SGHAT, FQNNGV. Losses at the gene ends were 2 bases for V and 9 bases for J; bases not matched to a gene: 19. This CDR3 spans 18 amino acids. The chain's CDR3 is CASSLYGDSIGFGSIQYF. CDR3 DNA sequence: TGTGCCAGCAGCTTATATGGGGACAGTATAGGTTTTGGGAGCATTCAGTACTTC.

This clonotype was seen at least ten times. The chain is built from TRBV12-3 or TRBV12-4 and TRBJ2-2; 8 bases map to TRBD1. V was pared by 6 bases and J by 0 bases, with 6 bases of the junction left unmatched. This CDR3 is built from 16 residues. The CDR3: CASSPRDRTNTGELFF. The CDR3 nucleotides are TGTGCCAGCAGCCCGCGGGACAGGACGAACACCGGGGAGCTGTTTTTT.

Regarding this clonotype: A much larger clonotype is one base distant, so this may be a read error. The chain recombines TRBV6-1 with TRBJ2-7, with a weak D call TRBD2 (6 bases). Germline V gene lookup returns CDR1 MNHNS and CDR2 SASEGT. There are 14 residues in the CDR3. V dropped 4 bases and J dropped 2 bases, with 12 bases sitting between them. CDR3 region: CASSVQEGTYEQYF. Here the CDR3 DNA reads TGTGCCAGCAGTGTTCAGGAGGGTACCTACGAGCAGTACTTC.

This clonotype appeared many times. The CDR3 sequence is CATQAQGRLEAFF. DNA for the CDR3: TGTGCCACCCAGGCCCAGGGCCGCCTTGAAGCTTTCTTT. The rearrangement joins TRBV24-1 to TRBJ1-1; D possibly corresponds to TRBD1 (5 bases). The germline CDR1 and CDR2 sequences are KGHDR and SFDVKD. V lost 9 bases, J lost 7 bases, and 17 bases lay in between. The CDR3 runs to 13 residues.

The rearrangement uses TRBV7-3 and TRBJ2-1; 8 bases are a match to TRBD2. This CDR3 has 14 amino acids. CDR1 and CDR2 from the germline V gene are SGHTA and FQGTGA. V lost 4 bases to trimming and J lost 8 bases; unmatched junction nucleotides: 7. Here the CDR3 reads CASSSGTRGDEQFF. Here the CDR3 DNA reads TGTGCCAGCAGCTCCGGGACTAGAGGCGATGAGCAGTTCTTC.

The CDR3 is CASSLRRVQETQYF. DNA of the CDR3: TGTGCCAGCAGCTTACGGCGGGTACAAGAGACCCAGTACTTC. This sequence joins TRBV7-2 and TRBJ2-5; D possibly corresponds to TRBD2 (5 bases). The CDR3 covers 14 residues. Germline V gene lookup returns CDR1 SGHTA and CDR2 FQGNSA. The V end lost 2 bases, the J end lost 2 bases, and 9 bases lay between the germline ends.

The rearrangement links TRBV30 to TRBJ2-7; D unclear. The germline V gene has CDR1 GTSNPN and CDR2 SVGIG (reference sequence). CDR3 length: 12 amino acids. V gave up 2 bases and J gave up 5 bases, with 10 bases separating them. The CDR3 spells CAWSIQGHEQYF. CDR3 sequence (DNA): TGTGCCTGGAGTATTCAAGGCCACGAGCAGTACTTC.

This clonotype was seen only a few times. The rearrangement joins TRBV28 to TRBJ2-2, with D unresolved. The CDR3 sequence is 15 residues long. Trimming pared 4 bases from V and 5 bases from J, leaving 14 bases between. In germline, CDR1 is MDHEN, CDR2 SYDVKM. The CDR3 DNA sequence: TGTGCCAGCAGTTCCCCCTGGGTAGGGACCGGGGAGCTGTTTTTT. This gives the protein CASSSPWVGTGELFF.

This clonotype has a count of ten or more. The rearrangement joins TRBV5-1 to TRBJ1-2; tentative D call: TRBD1 (6 bases). Germline V gene data show CDR1 as SGHRS and CDR2 as YFSETQ. Trimming left V 0 bases short and J 8 bases short, with 14 bases between. This CDR3 comprises 14 residues. CDR3 in amino acids: CASSLEAGASGYTF. In DNA form, the CDR3 reads TGCGCCAGCAGCTTGGAGGCAGGGGCTTCGGGCTACACCTTC.

This clonotype was seen a handful of times. The CDR3 DNA follows: TGTGCCAGCAGCTTAGTAGGGAACCAACGCAATGAGCAGTTCTTC. This codes for CASSLVGNQRNEQFF. The rearrangement uses TRBV7-2 and TRBJ2-1, with D unresolved. With 1 base removed from V and 6 bases from J, the gap between germline ends came to 13 bases. This CDR3 region has 15 residues. Germline V CDR1 and CDR2: SGHTA, FQGNSA.

This clonotype was observed at least ten times. J is TRBJ2-7 and V is TRBV11-2; 10 bases map to TRBD2. CDR3 size: 14 residues. Germline-derived CDR1 and CDR2 are SGHAT and FQNNGV. V shed 2 bases, J shed 6 bases, and the junction held 4 bases outside the gene matches. The CDR3 region is CASSLLTSGPEQYF. Here the CDR3 DNA reads TGTGCCAGCAGCTTACTGACTAGCGGGCCCGAGCAGTACTTC.

V is TRBV18 and J is TRBJ1-1; D is ambiguous. V was shortened by 4 bases and J by 8 bases, with 14 bases between the two germline ends. Germline CDR1 KGHSH, CDR2 LQKENI. The CDR3 has 13 amino acids. CDR3 sequence: CASSLRGEGEAFF. CDR3 coding DNA: TGTGCCAGCTCACTCCGGGGTGAAGGAGAAGCTTTCTTT.

This clonotype was seen repeatedly, ten times or more. The rearrangement joins TRBV5-6 to TRBJ1-5; a possible D gene is TRBD1 (6 bases). CDR1 SGHDT and CDR2 YYEEEE come from the germline V gene. V gave up 2 bases and J gave up 5 bases, with 11 bases separating them. The CDR3 has 14 residues. This chain's CDR3 is CASSFRQEDQPQHF. Here the CDR3 DNA reads TGTGCCAGCAGCTTCAGACAGGAGGATCAGCCCCAGCATTTT.

There are many counts of this clonotype. The CDR3: CASNVANEETQYF. Here the CDR3 DNA reads TGTGCCAGCAATGTAGCGAACGAAGAGACCCAGTACTTC. V is TRBV2 and J is TRBJ2-5; possible D gene TRBD2, 5 bases. This CDR3 contains 13 residues. Deletions cut 7 bases from V and 3 bases from J, with 12 bases between. Germline-derived CDR1 and CDR2 are SNHLY and FYNNEI.

The chain links TRBV6-5 to TRBJ2-3; the D call may be TRBD1 or TRBD2 (5 bases each). Deletions cut 0 bases from V and 0 bases from J, with 7 bases between. The CDR3 contains 15 residues. Per germline, CDR1 MNHEY and CDR2 SVGAGI. This CDR3 is CASSYSRGSTDTQYF. The CDR3 coding sequence is TGTGCCAGCAGTTACTCGAGGGGTAGCACAGATACGCAGTATTTT.

This clonotype was observed many times. The V call is TRBV3-1, the J call TRBJ2-3; 9 bases match TRBD2. The CDR3 has 16 residues. Trimming took 4 bases from V and 1 from J; bases not matched to a gene: 6. Germline assignment: CDR1 LGHDT and CDR2 YNNKEL (reference sequence). The CDR3: CASSPGVAGGTDTQYF. CDR3 coding DNA: TGTGCCAGCAGCCCGGGGGTAGCGGGGGGCACAGATACGCAGTATTTT.

This clonotype was detected many times. The J gene is TRBJ2-2, the V gene TRBV12-3 or TRBV12-4; 10 nucleotides match TRBD2. V trimming: 3 bases; J trimming: 6 bases; junction bases outside the gene matches: 7. CDR3 length: 16 amino acids. The CDR3 DNA follows: TGTGCCAGCAGTTTCATGATTAGCGGGGGGCCCGGGGAGCTGTTTTTT. Translation gives CASSFMISGGPGELFF.

This clonotype showed up just a few times. The gene calls are TRBV5-5 and TRBJ2-1; TRBD2 agrees at 9 bases. This CDR3 region has 16 residues. The V gene's germline CDR1 is SGHKS and CDR2 YYEKEE (reference sequence). The V segment lost 1 base and the J segment 8 bases; nucleotides outside the gene matches: 10. CDR3 amino acids: CASSLYAGGPLDEQFF. CDR3 DNA sequence: TGTGCCAGCAGCTTGTACGCGGGAGGGCCGTTGGATGAGCAGTTCTTC.

A note on this clonotype: This may arise from a read error, as a much more abundant clone is one base away. The CDR3 DNA reads as TGCAGTGCTAGGGCCCGGGGACTAGCGAACACCGGGGGGCTGTTTTTT. Protein sequence: CSARARGLANTGGLFF. The chain links TRBV20-1 to TRBJ2-2, with TRBD2 matching 10 bases. This CDR3 is built from 16 residues. Per germline, CDR1 DFQATT and CDR2 SNEGSKA (reference sequence).

The sample holds many counts of this clonotype. The chain combines TRBV20-1 with TRBJ2-7; TRBD1 agrees at 7 bases. The CDR3 spans 15 residues. The trim removed 2 bases at V and 0 bases at J, leaving 7 bases unmatched. Looked up from germline, CDR1 is DFQATT and CDR2 is SNEGSKA (reference sequence). The CDR3, as DNA: TGCAGTGCTAGACTCCTGGGACAGACCTCCTACGAGCAGTACTTC. Protein product: CSARLLGQTSYEQYF.